This TCR beta chain originates from a study of shared clonotypes between healthy human individuals. Study-wide findings and caveats: Naive subsets generally exceeded memory subsets in estimated richness.

The repertoire was sequenced with immunoSEQ multiplex PCR; TCRdb's copy has only in-frame clones and lacks some. The data hold around 300,000 clones, with around 86% observed a single time. Trimming took off 0 bases at V and 7 bases at J, with 7 bases between the two ends. Germline V gene lookup returns CDR1 SGDLS and CDR2 YYNGEE. The CDR3 sequence is 13 residues long. With regard to this clone: Its antigen is not known.

CD45RO+ cells were combined with CCR7-negative CD45RA+ TemRA cells to form CD8 memory. This receptor was identified in a man aged 18 to 30 in good health. Sequencing was carried out using memory CD8+ T cells sorted from blood. Subset specified: CD45RO+ cells pooled with CCR7-negative TemRA cells. V and J are TRBV9 and TRBJ2-2; D perhaps matches TRBD1 (5 bases). The CDR3 loop reads CASSVGDSGELFF. CDR3 coding DNA: TGTGCCAGCAGCGTAGGTGACAGCGGGGAGCTGTTTTTT.